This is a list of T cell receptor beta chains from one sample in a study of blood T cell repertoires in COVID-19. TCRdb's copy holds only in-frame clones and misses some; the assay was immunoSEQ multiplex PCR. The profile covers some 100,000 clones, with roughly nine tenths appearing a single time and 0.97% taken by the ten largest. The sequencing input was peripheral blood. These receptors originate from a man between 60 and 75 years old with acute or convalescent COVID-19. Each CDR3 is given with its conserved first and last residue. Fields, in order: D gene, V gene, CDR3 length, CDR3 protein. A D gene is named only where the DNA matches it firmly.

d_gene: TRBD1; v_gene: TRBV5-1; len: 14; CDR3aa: CASSRTGARETQYF
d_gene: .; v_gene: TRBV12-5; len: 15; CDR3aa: CASGPSRGGANVLTF
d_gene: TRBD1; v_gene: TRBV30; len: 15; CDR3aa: CAWSAGTANGYEQYF
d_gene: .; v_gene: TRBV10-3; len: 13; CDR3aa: CAISAGMNTEAFF
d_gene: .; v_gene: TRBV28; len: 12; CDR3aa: CASTGDTGELFF
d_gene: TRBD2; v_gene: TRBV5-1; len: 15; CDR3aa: CASSLMVSGSYEQFF
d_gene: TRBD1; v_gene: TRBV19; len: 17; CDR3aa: CASYATGVSSGANVLTF
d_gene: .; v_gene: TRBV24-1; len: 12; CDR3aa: CATSDPGGGYTF
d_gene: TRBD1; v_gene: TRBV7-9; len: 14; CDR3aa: CASSPGGTGHGYTF
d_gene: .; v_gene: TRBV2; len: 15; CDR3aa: CASSGDMAGNQPQHF
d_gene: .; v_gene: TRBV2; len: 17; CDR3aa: CASSDLVIGGDTGELFF
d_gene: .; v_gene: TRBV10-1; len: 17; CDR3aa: CASSERAGLVYDYGYTF
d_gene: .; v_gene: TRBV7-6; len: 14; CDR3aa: CASSLGGINTEAFF
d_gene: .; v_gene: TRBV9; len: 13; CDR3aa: CASSAVPRTEAFF
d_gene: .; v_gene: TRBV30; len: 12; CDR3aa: CAWTAGGPGYTF
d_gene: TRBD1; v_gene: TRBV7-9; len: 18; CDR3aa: CASSDGNTGTGDGNTIYF
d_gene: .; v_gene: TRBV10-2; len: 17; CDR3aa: CATKGGSGRASWETQYF
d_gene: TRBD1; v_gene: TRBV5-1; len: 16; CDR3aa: CASSPRQGSNSYEQYF
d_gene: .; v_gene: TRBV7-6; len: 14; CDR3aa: CASSLSGQGQEQYF
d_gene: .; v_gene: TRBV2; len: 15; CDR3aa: CASRPDRNSNYGYTF
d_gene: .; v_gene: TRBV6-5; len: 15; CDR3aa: CASRLGARNSYEQYF
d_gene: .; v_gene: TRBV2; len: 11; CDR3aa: CATWDSATQYF
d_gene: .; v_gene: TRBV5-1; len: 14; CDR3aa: CASSLDPSGNEQFF
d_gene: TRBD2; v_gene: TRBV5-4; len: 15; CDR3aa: CASTTRTSGRNEQFF
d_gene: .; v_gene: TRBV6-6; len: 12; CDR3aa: CASSTGTDTQYF
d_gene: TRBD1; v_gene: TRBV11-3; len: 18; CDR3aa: CASSRPGTGVFGTGELFF
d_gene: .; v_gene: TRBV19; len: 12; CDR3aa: CAISDRKNIQYF
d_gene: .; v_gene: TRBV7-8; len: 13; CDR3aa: CASSLGASRGYTF
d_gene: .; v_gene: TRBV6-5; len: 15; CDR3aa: CASSPSGAPGLPQHF
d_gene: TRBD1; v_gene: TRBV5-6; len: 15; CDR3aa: CASSLPAQGALGYTF
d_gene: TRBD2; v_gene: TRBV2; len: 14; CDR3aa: CASSLKREGYEQYF
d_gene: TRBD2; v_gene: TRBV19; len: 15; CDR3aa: CASSMLSGSTGELFF
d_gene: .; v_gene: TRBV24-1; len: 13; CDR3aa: CATSDSRVAEAFF
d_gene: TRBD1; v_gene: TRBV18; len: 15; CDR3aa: CASSQSFDRGAEAFF
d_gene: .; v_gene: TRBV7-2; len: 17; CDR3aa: CASSLARGRRSPYGYTF
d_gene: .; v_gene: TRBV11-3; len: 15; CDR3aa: CASSLAGSGANVLTF
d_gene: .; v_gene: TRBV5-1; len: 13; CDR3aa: CASSRDITYEQYF
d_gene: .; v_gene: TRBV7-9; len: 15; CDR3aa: CASSLGTALNYGYTF
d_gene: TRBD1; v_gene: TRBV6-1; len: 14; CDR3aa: CASSDQDRDSPLHF
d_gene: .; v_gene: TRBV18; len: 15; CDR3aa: CASSDSGGERQPQHF
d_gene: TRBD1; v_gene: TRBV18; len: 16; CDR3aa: CASSRSGDRGLYGYTF
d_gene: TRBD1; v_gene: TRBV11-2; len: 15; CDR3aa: CASRPTGVSYNEQFF
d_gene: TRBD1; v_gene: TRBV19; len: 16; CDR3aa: CASSPWTGSVPGELFF
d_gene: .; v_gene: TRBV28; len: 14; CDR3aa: CASASGGSGYEQYF
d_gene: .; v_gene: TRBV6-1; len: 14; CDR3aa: CASSEARGPYGYTF
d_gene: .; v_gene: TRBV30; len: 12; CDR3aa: CAWSVGGETQYF
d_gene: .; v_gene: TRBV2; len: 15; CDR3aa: CASSEIAGGETEAFF
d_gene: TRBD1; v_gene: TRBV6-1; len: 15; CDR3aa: CASSDTGQNNYGYTF
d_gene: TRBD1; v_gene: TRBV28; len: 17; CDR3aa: CASTGSISRTGRYEQYF
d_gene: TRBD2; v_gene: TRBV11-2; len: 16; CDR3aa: CASSLGRLAGGRELFF
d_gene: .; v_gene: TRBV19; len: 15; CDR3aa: CASSIDQQGNSPLHF
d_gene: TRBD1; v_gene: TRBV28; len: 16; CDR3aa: CASSETGETTNEKLFF